This T cell receptor beta chain was sequenced for a study of early T cells in non-severe SARS-CoV-2 infection. Looking at the study overall: Whole-blood bulk RNA, unsorted, was sequenced, and chains were unpaired. Study-level points and caveats: The matching step, a VDJdb search, favored anti-spike CD8 responses and missed private and CD4 specificities.

Tagging with unique molecular identifiers was applied to individual cDNA molecules. One entry per CDR3 protein, called by TCRdb with MiXCR from the 5' RACE reads. The profile covers some 60,000 distinct CDR3 sequences, with roughly 10% appearing a single time and around 8.6% taken by the ten largest. Many counts were recorded for this clonotype. The antigen is not known. The CDR3 length is 13 residues. Deletions cut 0 bases from V and 5 bases from J, with 7 bases between. CDR1 MNHNY and CDR2 SVGAGI come from the germline V gene (reference sequence). V is TRBV6-6 and J is TRBJ1-1; D remains unclear. The material sequenced was whole blood. The TCR comes from an adult who was a healthcare worker with PCR-confirmed SARS-CoV-2 infection or an uninfected control (not recorded which). This CDR3 reads CASSYSSLTEAFF. In DNA form, the CDR3 reads TGTGCCAGCAGTTACTCGAGCCTGACTGAAGCTTTCTTT.